This T cell receptor beta chain emerged from a study of naive and memory T cell subsets. Overall study results and limits: No ground truth validated the naive and memory repertoire findings. Naive and memory subsets had different power law exponents for TCR abundance. A few larger clonotypes appeared in naive repertoires, especially CD8, possibly memory cells re-expressing CD45RA.

CMV status came from CD4+ IFNgamma after overnight CMV lysate stimulation. The junction had 3 bases not matched to a gene; V was cut back by 4 bases and J by 0 bases. Germline-derived CDR1 and CDR2 are LGHNA and YSLEER. The CDR3 contains 14 residues. Both TRBC1 and TRBC2 were covered by a beta constant-region primer of two equimolar oligonucleotides. The ligated cDNA underwent four PCR rounds using SP2 and nested alpha and beta constant-region primers. Ligation attached a single-stranded oligonucleotide with a 12-nucleotide UMI and the SP2 primer to the cDNA 3' end. One entry per CDR3 protein, called by TCRdb with MiXCR from the UMI-ligation and nested PCR reads. The top ten hold approximately 0.63% of the sample, which has over 110,000 distinct CDR3 sequences, approximately 20% seen once. A remark on this clonotype: Its antigen is not identified.

The receptor was derived from a human donor in good health. Sequenced sample: naive CD8+ T cells from blood. The V call is TRBV4-3, the J call TRBJ2-7, with 7 bases that match TRBD1. The CDR3 loop reads CASSRGQASYEQYF. The CDR3 coding sequence is TGCGCCAGCAGCCGAGGACAGGCCTCCTACGAGCAGTACTTC.